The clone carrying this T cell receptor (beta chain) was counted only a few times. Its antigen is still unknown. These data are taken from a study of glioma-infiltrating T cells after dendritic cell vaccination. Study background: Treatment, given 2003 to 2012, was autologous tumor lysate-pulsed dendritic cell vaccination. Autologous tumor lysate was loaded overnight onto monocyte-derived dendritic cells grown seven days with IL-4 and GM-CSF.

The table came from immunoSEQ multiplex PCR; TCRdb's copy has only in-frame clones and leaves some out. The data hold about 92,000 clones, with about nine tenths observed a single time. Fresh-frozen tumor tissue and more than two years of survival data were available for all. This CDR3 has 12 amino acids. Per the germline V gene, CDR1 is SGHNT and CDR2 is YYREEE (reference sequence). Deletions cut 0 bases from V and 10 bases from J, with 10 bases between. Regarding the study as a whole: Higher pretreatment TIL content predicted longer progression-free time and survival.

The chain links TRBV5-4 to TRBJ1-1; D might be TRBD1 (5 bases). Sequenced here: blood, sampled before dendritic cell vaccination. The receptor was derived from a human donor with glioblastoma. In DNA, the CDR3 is TGTGCCAGCAGCTTGGGACAGACGCGAGCTTTCTTT. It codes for CASSLGQTRAFF.